This T cell receptor beta chain was obtained from a study of cytomegalovirus exposure and HLA in healthy donors. On the study more broadly: Across around 400 genotyped donors, 81% landed in the Caucasian-associated ancestry cluster.

Regarding the study as a whole: As confirmed in vitro, three CMV-associated chains were specific for CMV antigens. According to reports, the classifier identified cytomegalovirus status with high specificity and sensitivity.

The junction had 9 bases not matched to a gene; V was cut back by 1 base and J by 1 base. This CDR3 contains 17 residues. CDR1 and CDR2 (germline): SQVTM, ANQGSEA. PCR amplification relied on 60 Vbeta primers (plus 13 Jbeta primers). Method: immunoSEQ multiplex PCR; TCRdb's copy keeps in-frame clones and lacks some. This table has roughly 200,000 clones, approximately 80% appearing once. As regards this clone: What it binds is unknown.

The receptor was derived from a boy aged 2 to 10 in good health and CMV-seronegative. The sample was PBMCs. The chain couples TRBV29-1 to TRBJ1-1; 10 bases are a match to TRBD1. The CDR3 DNA reads TGCAGCGTTGAAGTACCGGGACAGGGGATTTGGAACACTGAAGCTTTCTTT. Its protein product is CSVEVPGQGIWNTEAFF.